The entry that follows covers one T cell receptor beta chain sequence. This sample was included in a study of control samples from healthy donors and cancer patients. CDR1 MNHEY and CDR2 SMNVEV come from the germline V gene (reference sequence). The CDR3 spans 12 residues. Deletions cut 6 bases from V and 7 bases from J, with 7 bases between. The protocol was immunoSEQ multiplex PCR, while the TCRdb copy is restricted to in-frame clones and leaves out a portion. Of about 84,000 clones listed, roughly 91% were seen once; the top ten hold approximately 16%. The sequencing input was blood. This receptor was taken from a man aged 50 or older in good health. The rearrangement uses TRBV27 and TRBJ1-6; no clear D gene. CDR3 loop: CASSLSNSPLHF. As DNA, the CDR3 is TGTGCCAGCAGCCTCAGCAATTCACCCCTCCACTTT.